This T cell receptor (beta chain) was identified during a study of T cell changes during pregnancy in multiple sclerosis. Assay: immunoSEQ multiplex PCR; the TCRdb copy retains only in-frame clones and omits some. Of about 28,000 clones detected, around 89% appear once; the ten largest clones hold under 3.5%. Trimming removed 6 bases from V and 0 bases from J, with 12 bases in between. Germline-derived CDR1 and CDR2 are MNHEY and SVGAGI. The CDR3 contains 15 residues. This clonotype originated in a female donor in good health, enrolled as a control in a pregnancy study. The J gene is TRBJ1-5, the V gene TRBV6-5, with D possibly matching TRBD1 (6 bases). The source material was CD4+ T cells from peripheral blood mononuclear cells, sampled in the first trimester of pregnancy. The CDR3 DNA reads TGTGCCAGCAGCCGAGGACAGTATAGCAATCAGCCCCAGCATTTT. Protein sequence: CASSRGQYSNQPQHF.